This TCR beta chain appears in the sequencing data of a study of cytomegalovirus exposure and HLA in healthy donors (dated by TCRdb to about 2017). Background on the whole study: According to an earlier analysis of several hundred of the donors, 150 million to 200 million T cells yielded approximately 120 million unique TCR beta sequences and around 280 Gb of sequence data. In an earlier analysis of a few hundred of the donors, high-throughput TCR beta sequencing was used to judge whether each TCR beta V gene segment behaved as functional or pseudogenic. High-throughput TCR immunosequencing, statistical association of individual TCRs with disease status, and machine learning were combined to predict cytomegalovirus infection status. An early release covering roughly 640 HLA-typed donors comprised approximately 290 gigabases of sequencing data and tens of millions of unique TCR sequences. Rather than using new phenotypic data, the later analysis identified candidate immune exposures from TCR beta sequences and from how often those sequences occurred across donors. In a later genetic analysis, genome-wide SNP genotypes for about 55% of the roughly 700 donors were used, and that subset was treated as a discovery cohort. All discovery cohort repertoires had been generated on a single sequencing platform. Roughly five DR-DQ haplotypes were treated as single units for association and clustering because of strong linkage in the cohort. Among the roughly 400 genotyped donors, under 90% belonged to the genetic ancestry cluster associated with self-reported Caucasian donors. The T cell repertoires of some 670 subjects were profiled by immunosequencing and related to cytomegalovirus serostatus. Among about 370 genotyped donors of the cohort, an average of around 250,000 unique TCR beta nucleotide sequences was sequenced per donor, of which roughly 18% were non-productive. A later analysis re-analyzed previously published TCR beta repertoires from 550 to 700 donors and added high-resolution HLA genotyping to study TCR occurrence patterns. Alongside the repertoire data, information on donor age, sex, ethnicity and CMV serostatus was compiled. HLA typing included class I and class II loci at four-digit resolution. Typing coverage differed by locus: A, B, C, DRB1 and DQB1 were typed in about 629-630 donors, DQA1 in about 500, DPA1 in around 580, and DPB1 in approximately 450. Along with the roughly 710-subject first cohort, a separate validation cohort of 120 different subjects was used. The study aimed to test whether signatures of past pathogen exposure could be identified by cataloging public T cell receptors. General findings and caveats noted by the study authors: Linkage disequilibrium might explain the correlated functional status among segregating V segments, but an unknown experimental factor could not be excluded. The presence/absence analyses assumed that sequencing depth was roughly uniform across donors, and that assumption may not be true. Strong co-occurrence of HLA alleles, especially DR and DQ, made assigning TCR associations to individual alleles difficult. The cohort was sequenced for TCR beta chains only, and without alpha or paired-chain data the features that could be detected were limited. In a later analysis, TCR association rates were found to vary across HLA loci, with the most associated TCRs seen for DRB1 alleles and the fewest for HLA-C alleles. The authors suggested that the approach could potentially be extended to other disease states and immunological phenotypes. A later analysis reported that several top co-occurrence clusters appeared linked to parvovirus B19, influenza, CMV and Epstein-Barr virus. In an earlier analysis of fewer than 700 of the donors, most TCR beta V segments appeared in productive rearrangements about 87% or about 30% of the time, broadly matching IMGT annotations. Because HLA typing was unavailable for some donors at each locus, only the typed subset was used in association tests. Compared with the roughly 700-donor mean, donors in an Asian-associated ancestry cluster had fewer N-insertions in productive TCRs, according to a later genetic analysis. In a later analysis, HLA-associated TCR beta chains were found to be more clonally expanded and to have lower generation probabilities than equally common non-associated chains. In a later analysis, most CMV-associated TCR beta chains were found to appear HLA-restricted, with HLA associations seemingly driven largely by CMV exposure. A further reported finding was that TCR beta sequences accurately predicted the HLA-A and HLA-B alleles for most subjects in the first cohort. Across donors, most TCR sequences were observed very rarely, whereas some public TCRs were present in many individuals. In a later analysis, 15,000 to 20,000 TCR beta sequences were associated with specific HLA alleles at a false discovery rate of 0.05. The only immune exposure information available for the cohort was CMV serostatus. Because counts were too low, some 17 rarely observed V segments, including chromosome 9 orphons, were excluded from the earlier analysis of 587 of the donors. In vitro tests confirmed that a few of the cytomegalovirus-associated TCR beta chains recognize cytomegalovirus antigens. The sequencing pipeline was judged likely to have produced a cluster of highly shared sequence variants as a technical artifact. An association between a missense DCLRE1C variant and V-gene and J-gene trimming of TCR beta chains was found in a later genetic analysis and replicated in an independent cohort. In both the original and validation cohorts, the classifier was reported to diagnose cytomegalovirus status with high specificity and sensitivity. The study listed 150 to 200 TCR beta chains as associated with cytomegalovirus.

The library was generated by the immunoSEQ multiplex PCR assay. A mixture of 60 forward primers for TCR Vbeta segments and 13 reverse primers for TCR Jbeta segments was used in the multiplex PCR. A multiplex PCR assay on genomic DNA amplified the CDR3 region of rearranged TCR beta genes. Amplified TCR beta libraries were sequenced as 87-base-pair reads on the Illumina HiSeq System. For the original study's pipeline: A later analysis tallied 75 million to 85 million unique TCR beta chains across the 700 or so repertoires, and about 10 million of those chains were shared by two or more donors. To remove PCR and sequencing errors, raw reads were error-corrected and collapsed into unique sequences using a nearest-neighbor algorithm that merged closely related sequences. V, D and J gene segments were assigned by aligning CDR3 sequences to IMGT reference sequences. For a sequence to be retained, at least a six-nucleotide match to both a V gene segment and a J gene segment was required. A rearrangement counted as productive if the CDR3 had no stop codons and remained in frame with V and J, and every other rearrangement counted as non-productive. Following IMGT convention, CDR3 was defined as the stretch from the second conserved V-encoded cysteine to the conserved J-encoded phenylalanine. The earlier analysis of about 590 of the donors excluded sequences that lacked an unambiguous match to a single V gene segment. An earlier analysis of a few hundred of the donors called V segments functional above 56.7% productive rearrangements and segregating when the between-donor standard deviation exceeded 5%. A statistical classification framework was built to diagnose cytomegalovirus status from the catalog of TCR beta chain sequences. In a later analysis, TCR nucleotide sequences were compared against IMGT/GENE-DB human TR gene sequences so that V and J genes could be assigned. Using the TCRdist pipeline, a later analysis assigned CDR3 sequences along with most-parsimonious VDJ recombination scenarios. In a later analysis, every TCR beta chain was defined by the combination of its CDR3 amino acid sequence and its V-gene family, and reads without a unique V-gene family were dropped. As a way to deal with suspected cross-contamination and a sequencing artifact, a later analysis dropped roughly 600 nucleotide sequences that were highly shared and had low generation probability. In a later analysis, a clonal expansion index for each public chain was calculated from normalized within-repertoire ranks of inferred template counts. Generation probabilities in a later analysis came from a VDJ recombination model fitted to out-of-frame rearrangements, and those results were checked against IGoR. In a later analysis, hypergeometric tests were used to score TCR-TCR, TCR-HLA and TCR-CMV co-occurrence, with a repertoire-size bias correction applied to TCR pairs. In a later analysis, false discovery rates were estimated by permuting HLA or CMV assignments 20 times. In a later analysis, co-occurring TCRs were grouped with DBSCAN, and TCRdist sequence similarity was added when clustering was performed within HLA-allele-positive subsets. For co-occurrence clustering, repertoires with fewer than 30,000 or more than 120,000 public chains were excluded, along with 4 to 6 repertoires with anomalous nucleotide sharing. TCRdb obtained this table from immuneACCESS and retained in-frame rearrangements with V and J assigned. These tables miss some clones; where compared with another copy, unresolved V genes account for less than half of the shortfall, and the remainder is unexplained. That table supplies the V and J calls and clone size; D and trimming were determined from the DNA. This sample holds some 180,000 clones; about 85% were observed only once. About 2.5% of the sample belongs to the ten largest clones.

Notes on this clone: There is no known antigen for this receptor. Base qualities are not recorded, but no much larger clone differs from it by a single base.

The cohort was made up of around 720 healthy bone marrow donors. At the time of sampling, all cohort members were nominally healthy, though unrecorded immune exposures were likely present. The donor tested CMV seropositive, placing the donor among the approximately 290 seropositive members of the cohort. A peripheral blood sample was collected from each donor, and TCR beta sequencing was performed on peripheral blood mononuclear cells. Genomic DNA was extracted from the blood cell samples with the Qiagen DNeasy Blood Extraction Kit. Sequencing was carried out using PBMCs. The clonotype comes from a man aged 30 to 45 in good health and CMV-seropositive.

The bases read TGTGCCAGCAGTGTTGGGAGGGGCCCATATTCTAGCACAGATACGCAGTATTTT. This translates into CASSVGRGPYSSTDTQYF. The chain couples TRBV25-1 to TRBJ2-3; TRBD2 agrees with 7 junctional bases. From V the trimming removes 4 bases and from J it removes 0 bases, while the gene matches leave 13 bases of the junction unaccounted for. Looking up the germline V gene yields CDR1 MGHDK and CDR2 SYGVNS. The CDR3 has 18 amino acids, counting the end cysteine and phenylalanine. The read is trimmed to its CDR3 DNA, 54 bases read in frame from base 1.